The sequence of this T cell receptor (beta chain) was determined in a study of T cells in severe cutaneous drug reactions. For this clonotype: Its antigen is unknown.

The CDR3 is 14 amino acids. Germline V lookup: CDR1 SGHRS, CDR2 YFSETQ. Points from the study as a whole: In carbamazepine-induced Stevens-Johnson syndrome or toxic epidermal necrolysis, TRBV12-4 averaged approximately 30% in blister cells and around 5% in PBMC.

Libraries were made by iRepertoire multiplex PCR with TCR subtype-specific primers for bulk and single-cell sequencing. TCRdb re-analyzed the multiplex PCR reads; it lists each CDR3 protein once, without DNA. This listing includes about 3,800 distinct CDR3 sequences. The donors had carbamazepine-induced Stevens-Johnson syndrome or toxic epidermal necrolysis. What was sequenced was PBMCs. The TCR comes from a human donor with Stevens-Johnson syndrome, a severe cutaneous drug reaction. The J gene is TRBJ2-7, the V gene TRBV5-1; the TCRdb D gene call, TRBD1, has no DNA to confirm it. The CDR3 here is CASSRDRASYEQYF.